The 20 T cell receptor beta chains listed next were all sequenced from one sample in a study of technical replicates of blood from a few donors. Measured with immunoSEQ multiplex PCR; TCRdb has only the in-frame clones, and not every one. The sample lists roughly 52,000 clones, nearly 95% occurring once. Sequencing used PBMCs. These receptors were obtained from a human donor in good health. Some clones in this sample may be carry-over from other donors' samples.

The chain combines TRBV13 with TRBJ2-7; 12 bases agree with TRBD2. The germline V gene has CDR1 PRHDT and CDR2 FYEKMQ (reference sequence). J gave up 4 bases and V 3 bases, and 10 bases lay outside the gene matches. The CDR3 is made up of 17 amino acids. This CDR3 reads CASSFRPLAGGVYEQYF. CDR3 sequence (DNA): TGTGCCAGCAGCTTCAGACCTCTAGCGGGGGGGGTATACGAGCAGTACTTC. The variable domain in full, completed from reference TRBV13 and TRBJ2-7, reads AAGVIQSPRHLIKEKRETATLKCYPIPRHDTVYWYQQGPGQDPQFLISFYEKMQSDKGSIPDRFSAQQFSDYHSELNMSSLELGDSALYFCASSFRPLAGGVYEQYFGPGTRLTVT.

J is TRBJ2-3 and V is TRBV9; D is unclear. Germline V gene data show CDR1 as SGDLS and CDR2 as YYNGEE. Trimming left V 0 bases short and J 3 bases short, with 11 bases between. This CDR3 spans 15 amino acids. The DNA for the CDR3 is TGTGCCAGCAGCGTAGATGTCAGATCTACAGATACGCAGTATTTT. It yields the protein CASSVDVRSTDTQYF.

The chain couples TRBV19 to TRBJ2-1; D is perhaps TRBD1 (6 bases). Trimming took off 6 bases at V and 7 bases at J, with 16 bases between the two ends. The germline gives CDR1 LNHDA, CDR2 SQIVND (reference sequence). The CDR3 sequence is 14 residues long. The CDR3 DNA follows: TGTGCCAGTAGCCGCAGGGGCCCCGTTAATGAGCAGTTCTTC. As protein: CASSRRGPVNEQFF.

This sequence joins TRBV11-2 and TRBJ1-2, with D maybe TRBD1 (5 bases). This CDR3 has 15 residues. Trimming removed 7 bases from V and 2 bases from J, with 17 bases in between. The V gene's germline CDR1 is SGHAT and CDR2 FQNNGV. CDR3 protein: CASTPVAGWNYGYTF. The CDR3, as DNA: TGTGCCAGCACCCCAGTGGCAGGGTGGAACTATGGCTACACCTTC. Variable domain in full (rest from reference TRBV11-2 and TRBJ1-2): EAGVAQSPRYKIIEKRQSVAFWCNPISGHATLYWYQQILGQGPKLLIQFQNNGVVDDSQLPKDRFSAERLKGVDSTLKIQPAKLEDSAVYLCASTPVAGWNYGYTFGSGTRLTVV.

The chain is built from TRBV14 and TRBJ2-5, with D possibly TRBD1 on 8 matching bases. The CDR3 totals 14 residues. V shed 4 bases and J shed 6 bases, with 15 bases lying between them. Looked up from germline, CDR1 is SGHDN and CDR2 is FVKESK. CDR3 sequence reads: CASSLQGGRKTQYF. The DNA of the CDR3 is TGTGCCAGCAGCCTACAGGGGGGGAGAAAGACCCAGTACTTC.

The chain has TRBV5-6 and TRBJ2-3, with no clear D. With 4 bases removed from V and 6 bases from J, the gap between germline ends came to 12 bases. This CDR3 contains 13 residues. Germline values: CDR1 SGHDT, CDR2 YYEEEE. The CDR3 here is CASSPQTLDTQYF. The DNA for the CDR3 is TGTGCCAGCAGCCCTCAAACTCTGGATACGCAGTATTTT. Filled out from reference TRBV5-6 and TRBJ2-3, the complete variable domain reads DAGVTQSPTHLIKTRGQQVTLRCSPKSGHDTVSWYQQALGQGPQFIFQYYEEEERQRGNFPDRFSGHQFPNYSSELNVNALLLGDSALYLCASSPQTLDTQYFGPGTRLTVL.

The CDR3 DNA follows: TGTGCCAGCAGCTTCGGGGGGGCAACCTACGAGCAGTACTTC. Translated, it gives CASSFGGATYEQYF. This chain joins TRBV7-2 and TRBJ2-7; TRBD2 agrees at 8 bases. J lost 2 bases, V lost 3 bases, and 3 bases had no gene match. The CDR3 has 14 amino acids. From germline, CDR1 is SGHTA and CDR2 FQGNSA. The variable domain in full, completed from reference TRBV7-2 and TRBJ2-7, reads GAGVSQSPSNKVTEKGKDVELRCDPISGHTALYWYRQSLGQGLEFLIYFQGNSAPDKSGLPSDRFSAERTGGSVSTLTIQRTQQEDSAVYLCASSFGGATYEQYFGPGTRLTVT.

This clone was detected only once. V gene TRBV5-1 combines with J gene TRBJ2-5; 8 nucleotides match TRBD1. The CDR3 runs to 14 residues. CDR1 is SGHRS, CDR2 YFSETQ, per germline. V was pared by 2 bases and J by 3 bases, with 3 bases of the junction left unmatched. The chain's CDR3 is CASSLRTGKETQYF. CDR3 nucleotide sequence: TGCGCCAGCAGCTTACGGACAGGGAAAGAGACCCAGTACTTC.

The rearrangement joins TRBV18 to TRBJ1-3; D is ambiguous. The CDR3 has 15 residues. V lost 3 bases and J 0 bases, leaving 9 bases between the germline ends. Per germline, CDR1 KGHSH and CDR2 LQKENI. CDR3 nucleotide sequence: TGTGCCAGCTCACCCTGGCACAGCTCTGGAAACACCATATATTTT. Its translation is CASSPWHSSGNTIYF.

This chain links TRBV7-3 with TRBJ2-1; 13 positions match TRBD2. From germline, CDR1 is SGHTA and CDR2 FQGTGA. The V and J ends lost 7 bases and 5 bases, in that order; junction bases with no gene match: 5. There are 15 residues in the CDR3. CDR3 in DNA: TGTGCCAGCACCCCGGGACTAGCGGGACACAATGAGCAGTTCTTC. It specifies CASTPGLAGHNEQFF.

V and J are TRBV23-1 and TRBJ1-2, with D possibly matching TRBD1 (6 bases). TRBV23-1 is labeled an ORF, and its function is uncertain. With 8 bases removed from V and 4 bases from J, the gap between germline ends came to 11 bases. The CDR3 totals 12 residues. The CDR3 DNA is TGCGCCAGCCTCACAGGGAGCTATGGCTACACCTTC. This encodes CASLTGSYGYTF.

The CDR3: CASSQGRLGAQYF. DNA of the CDR3: TGCGCCAGCAGCCAAGGTCGCCTCGGGGCCCAGTACTTC. The chain uses TRBV4-3 and TRBJ2-5, with D perhaps matching TRBD2 (5 bases). The length of the CDR3 is 13 residues. V shed 1 base and J shed 9 bases, with 12 bases lying between them. Germline CDR1 LGHNA, CDR2 YSLEER.

The chain employs TRBV18 and TRBJ2-7; 7 nucleotides align to TRBD2. CDR3 length equals 14 residues. CDR1 is KGHSH, CDR2 LQKENI, per germline. J was trimmed by 2 bases and V by 3 bases; bases with no gene match: 4. This CDR3 reads CASSPGLGAYEQYF. The CDR3 nucleotides are TGTGCCAGCTCACCCGGACTAGGAGCCTACGAGCAGTACTTC.

The V gene is TRBV4-3, the J gene TRBJ2-1; D is unresolved. V was trimmed by 3 bases and J by 10 bases, leaving 10 bases between them. The CDR3 is 12 residues long. CDR1 and CDR2 (germline): LGHNA, YSLEER. The CDR3 region is CASSHDSGEQFF. In DNA, the CDR3 is TGCGCCAGCAGCCACGATTCTGGCGAGCAGTTCTTC.

This chain uses TRBV30 with TRBJ2-3; 10 nucleotides line up with TRBD2. This CDR3 has 12 amino acids. CDR1 and CDR2 (germline): GTSNPN, SVGIG (reference sequence). V lost 2 bases and J lost 11; bases outside the gene matches: 4. The CDR3 DNA reads TGTGCCTGGAGTCCAAGGACTAGCGGGCAGTATTTT. As protein: CAWSPRTSGQYF. Together with reference TRBV30 and TRBJ2-3, the CDR3 gives the full variable domain: SQTIHQWPATLVQPVGSPLSLECTVEGTSNPNLYWYRQAAGRGLQLLFYSVGIGQISSEVPQNLSASRPQDRQFILSSKKLLLSDSGFYLCAWSPRTSGQYFGPGTRLTVL.

The V gene is TRBV9, the J gene TRBJ2-7; 7 nucleotides agree with TRBD1. CDR3 length: 14 amino acids. Germline CDR1 reads SGDLS; CDR2 reads YYNGEE. Trimming removed 0 bases from V and 3 bases from J; junction bases left unmatched: 3. The CDR3 protein is CASSVVPGGYEQYF. CDR3 DNA sequence: TGTGCCAGCAGCGTAGTGCCAGGGGGCTACGAGCAGTACTTC.

The J gene is TRBJ2-1, the V gene TRBV9, with a weak D call TRBD1 (6 bases). The CDR3 is 13 residues long. The V end lost 6 bases, the J end lost 0 bases, and 7 bases lay between the germline ends. Germline CDR1 is SGDLS and CDR2 is YYNGEE. This chain's CDR3 is CASKGGSYNEQFF. In nucleotides, the CDR3 is TGTGCCAGCAAAGGGGGCTCCTACAATGAGCAGTTCTTC.

The gene calls are TRBV20-1 and TRBJ2-1, with no clear D. The V end lost 5 bases, the J end lost 9 bases, and 11 bases lay between the germline ends. CDR3 length equals 11 residues. Germline loops: CDR1 DFQATT, CDR2 SNEGSKA (reference sequence). CDR3 sequence (DNA): TGCAGTGCTGGGCCGGAAGGTGAGCAGTTCTTC. It translates to CSAGPEGEQFF.

The chain has TRBV7-9 and TRBJ2-3; D not certain. The CDR3 contains 12 residues. The germline gives CDR1 SEHNR, CDR2 FQNEAQ (reference sequence). V dropped 3 bases and J dropped 5 bases, with 6 bases sitting between them. The CDR3 reads CASSFSGDTQYF. The CDR3 DNA reads TGTGCCAGCAGCTTTTCGGGAGATACGCAGTATTTT.

V gene TRBV7-3 combines with J gene TRBJ2-3; TRBD2 matches at 10 bases. V gave up 4 bases and J gave up 5 bases; unmatched junction bases: 3. CDR3 length: 14 amino acids. Germline CDR1 is SGHTA and CDR2 is FQGTGA. The DNA of the CDR3 is TGTGCCAGCAGCTCTATAGCGGGAGGAGATACGCAGTATTTT. Translated, it gives CASSSIAGGDTQYF.